Below, 27 T cell receptor beta chains from the same sample are listed, as sequenced in a study of shared clonotypes between healthy human individuals. The protocol was immunoSEQ multiplex PCR, while the TCRdb copy is restricted to in-frame clones and leaves out a portion. This table has some 1.1 million clones, roughly 77% appearing once. The sequenced sample consisted of memory CD4+ T cells from PBMCs. The subset was: CD45RA-negative fraction. The receptors here all came from a man aged 18 to 29 in good health. Some clones in this sample may be carry-over from other donors' samples.

The chain employs TRBV28 and TRBJ2-3, with 14 bases matching TRBD2. Germline loops: CDR1 MDHEN, CDR2 SYDVKM. CDR3 size: 16 residues. V lost 5 bases to trimming and J lost 4 bases; unmatched junction nucleotides: 5. In DNA, the CDR3 is TGTGCCAGCAGTCCCCCGGGACTAGCGGGGGCAGATACGCAGTATTTT. Amino acid sequence: CASSPPGLAGADTQYF. Full variable domain (rest looked up from reference TRBV28 and TRBJ2-3): DVKVTQSSRYLVKRTGEKVFLECVQDMDHENMFWYRQDPGLGLRLIYFSYDVKMKEKGDIPEGYSVSREKKERFSLILESASTNQTSMYLCASSPPGLAGADTQYFGPGTRLTVL.

V and J are TRBV5-1 and TRBJ2-5; 7 nucleotides match TRBD1. Looked up from germline, CDR1 is SGHRS and CDR2 is YFSETQ. The CDR3 sequence is 12 residues long. After removal of 10 bases from V and 2 bases from J, the junction contained 5 bases not matched to a gene. Here the CDR3 DNA reads TGCGCCTCAGGGACAGAACAAGAGACCCAGTACTTC. Translating gives CASGTEQETQYF. Together with reference TRBV5-1 and TRBJ2-5, the CDR3 gives the full variable domain: KAGVTQTPRYLIKTRGQQVTLSCSPISGHRSVSWYQQTPGQGLQFLFEYFSETQRNKGNFPGRFSGRQFSNSRSEMNVSTLELGDSALYLCASGTEQETQYFGPGTRLLVL.

This chain links TRBV5-1 with TRBJ2-2, with TRBD1 matching 7 bases. J lost 1 base, V lost 4 bases, and 7 bases had no gene match. The CDR3 totals 16 residues. Germline V gene data show CDR1 as SGHRS and CDR2 as YFSETQ. The CDR3 nucleotides are TGCGCCAGCAGCCTCCCGGGACAGATGAACACCGGGGAGCTGTTTTTT. Encoded protein: CASSLPGQMNTGELFF.

J is TRBJ2-1 and V is TRBV2, with 14 bases that match TRBD2. The trim removed 6 bases at V and 6 bases at J, leaving 7 bases unmatched. Germline CDR1 and CDR2: SNHLY and FYNNEI. The CDR3 is 16 amino acids. The DNA for the CDR3 is TGTGCCAGCAGAAAGTTGACTAGCGGGGGGGCCAATGAGCAGTTCTTC. Encoded protein: CASRKLTSGGANEQFF.

This clone is a singleton in its sample. This sequence joins TRBV7-3 and TRBJ2-3; TRBD2 matches at 8 bases. The CDR3 has 16 residues. Germline values: CDR1 SGHTA, CDR2 FQGTGA. V gave up 5 bases and J gave up 3 bases; unmatched junction bases: 10. The CDR3 nucleotides are TGTGCCAGCAGCAATCCAGGACTAGCAGTTACAGATACGCAGTATTTT. This sequence encodes CASSNPGLAVTDTQYF.

The V and J genes are TRBV29-1 and TRBJ2-1; D could derive from TRBD1 or TRBD2 (5 bases each). The germline CDR1 and CDR2 sequences are SQVTM and ANQGSEA. The CDR3 loop spans 11 amino acids. V was pared by 6 bases and J by 9 bases, with 12 bases between. CDR3 bases: TGCAGCGTAAAACGGGACCGTGAGCAGTTCTTC. This sequence encodes CSVKRDREQFF.

On this clone itself: The junction differs from germline at one of its ends, possibly a read error. This rearrangement joins TRBV20-1 to TRBJ1-2; D gene ambiguous. The CDR3 has 11 amino acids. The germline V gene has CDR1 DFQATT and CDR2 SNEGSKA (reference sequence). The CDR3 DNA follows: TGCAGTGTTAGATGGGGTGGGGGCTACACCTTC. Translated: CSVRWGGGYTF.

V gene TRBV4-2 combines with J gene TRBJ1-2; tentative D call: TRBD1 (5 bases). The CDR3 loop spans 15 amino acids. The V end was cut by 2 bases, the J end by 4 bases, with 14 bases between. The germline gives CDR1 LGHNA, CDR2 YNFKEQ. CDR3 coding DNA: TGTGCCAGCAGCCAATCAACCGGGACCTCCTATGGCTACACCTTC. Amino acids: CASSQSTGTSYGYTF.

The genes are TRBV5-1 and TRBJ2-7; D may be TRBD2 (6 bases). Deletions cut 3 bases from V and 3 bases from J, with 13 bases between. The CDR3 is made up of 14 amino acids. Germline V gene sequence: CDR1 SGHRS, CDR2 YFSETQ. CDR3 coding DNA: TGCGCCAGCAGCTGGCAGGGAGGTGGCTACGAGCAGTACTTC. Protein sequence: CASSWQGGGYEQYF.

This clone was detected only once. The V gene is TRBV11-2, the J gene TRBJ2-7; 8 bases fit TRBD2. Trimming removed 0 bases from V and 8 bases from J; junction bases left unmatched: 3. CDR1 SGHAT and CDR2 FQNNGV come from the germline V gene. This CDR3 is 13 amino acids long. CDR3 in amino acids: CASSLEGSGKQYF. In DNA form, the CDR3 reads TGTGCCAGCAGCTTAGAGGGTAGCGGGAAGCAGTACTTC.

The rearrangement joins TRBV6-6 to TRBJ1-1; D not certain. Germline lookup yields CDR1 MNHNY and CDR2 SVGAGI (reference sequence). V was trimmed by 7 bases and J by 3 bases, leaving 9 bases between them. This CDR3 has 12 amino acids. The CDR3 here is CASTAGDTEAFF. DNA for the CDR3: TGTGCCAGCACCGCAGGAGACACTGAAGCTTTCTTT.

This clone was seen at least ten times. The V call is TRBV10-3, the J call TRBJ1-5, with D perhaps matching TRBD1 (5 bases). CDR1 and CDR2 from the germline V gene are ENHRY and SYGVKD. CDR3 length: 14 residues. Trimming shortened V by 10 bases and J by 3 bases, and 16 bases separated the two germline ends. CDR3 loop: CATGGKVSNQPQHF. The CDR3 DNA sequence: TGTGCCACCGGGGGAAAGGTTTCCAATCAGCCCCAGCATTTT.

This chain joins TRBV27 and TRBJ1-5, with D perhaps matching TRBD1 (5 bases). Germline CDR1 reads MNHEY; CDR2 reads SMNVEV (reference sequence). The CDR3 covers 14 residues. V lost 4 bases and J lost 3, with 10 bases in between. In DNA, the CDR3 is TGTGCCAGCAGTTCCGCGGACATCAATCAGCCCCAGCATTTT. Residues: CASSSADINQPQHF.

The chain joins TRBV2 to TRBJ1-5; tentative D call: TRBD1 (6 bases). Germline-derived CDR1 and CDR2 are SNHLY and FYNNEI. The CDR3 runs to 13 residues. The V and J ends lost 8 bases and 6 bases respectively, with 14 bases between them. CDR3: CASRGQQGQPQHF. DNA of the CDR3: TGTGCCAGCCGGGGGCAACAGGGTCAGCCCCAGCATTTT.

V is TRBV4-2 and J is TRBJ2-1; 12 bases align to TRBD2. With V trimmed by 4 bases and J by 7 bases, 11 bases remained unmatched. The CDR3 contains 17 residues. Germline CDR1 LGHNA, CDR2 YNFKEQ. The CDR3 region has the DNA TGTGCCAGCAGCCCGATCGAAGGACTAGCGGGATCGAATGAGCAGTTCTTC. Translation gives CASSPIEGLAGSNEQFF.

CDR3 coding DNA: TGTGCCAGCAGTACGCGACAGGGTTGGAGCTACGAGCAGTACTTC. Translated: CASSTRQGWSYEQYF. The chain joins TRBV27 to TRBJ2-7; 7 nucleotides line up with TRBD1. The CDR3 length is 15 residues. After removal of 5 bases from V and 3 bases from J, the junction contained 10 bases not matched to a gene. Germline CDR1 reads MNHEY; CDR2 reads SMNVEV (reference sequence).

The chain couples TRBV2 to TRBJ1-5; 10 positions agree with TRBD1. The CDR3 length is 15 residues. Germline V gene sequence: CDR1 SNHLY, CDR2 FYNNEI. J was trimmed by 2 bases and V by 5 bases; bases with no gene match: 3. The CDR3 here is CASSWDRGGNQPQHF. The CDR3 DNA reads TGTGCCAGCAGTTGGGACAGGGGAGGCAATCAGCCCCAGCATTTT.

The chain joins TRBV10-3 to TRBJ2-4; maybe TRBD2 (5 bases). CDR3 size: 13 residues. Germline V gene data show CDR1 as ENHRY and CDR2 as SYGVKD. Trimming stripped 4 bases from V and 11 bases from J, with 15 bases between. As DNA, the CDR3 is TGTGCCATCAGTGGGTCTACCTTGGAGGTTCAGTACTTC. It encodes CAISGSTLEVQYF.

CDR3 protein: CAWGQGFHEQYF. CDR3 in DNA: TGTGCCTGGGGACAGGGGTTCCACGAGCAGTACTTC. The V and J genes are TRBV30 and TRBJ2-7; 9 bases agree with TRBD1. Per germline, CDR1 GTSNPN and CDR2 SVGIG (reference sequence). The CDR3 is made up of 12 amino acids. The J segment lost 5 bases and the V segment lost 5 bases, leaving 4 bases of the junction unmatched.

This clone is a singleton in its sample. The chain combines TRBV4-1 with TRBJ1-4; no reliable D call. The V gene lost 8 bases and the J gene lost 4 bases, with 20 bases spanning the gap. The CDR3 contains 16 residues. Germline values: CDR1 MGHRA, CDR2 YSYEKL. CDR3 residues: CASSPLGPVVNEKLFF. The CDR3 DNA sequence: TGCGCCAGCTCCCCCCTTGGTCCCGTAGTTAATGAAAAACTGTTTTTT.

This clone was picked up one time. This chain joins TRBV9 and TRBJ2-7; 9 bases map to TRBD2. V gave up 0 bases and J gave up 5 bases; unmatched junction bases: 9. Germline V gene sequence: CDR1 SGDLS, CDR2 YYNGEE. There are 16 residues in the CDR3. Here the CDR3 DNA reads TGTGCCAGCAGCGTAGCCCCAGGGCGGGAGGGAAACGAGCAGTACTTC. Residues: CASSVAPGREGNEQYF.

The chain couples TRBV29-1 to TRBJ2-7; D unclear. The germline gives CDR1 SQVTM, CDR2 ANQGSEA. The CDR3 length is 14 residues. Trimming took off 1 base at V and 6 bases at J, with 16 bases between the two ends. The CDR3, as DNA: TGCAGCGTTGAAGGAAAGACGAAGGGTTCCGAGCAGTACTTC. It encodes CSVEGKTKGSEQYF.

Comment on this clone: Given a much more abundant clone one base away, this may be a read error. Other DNA sequences within the sample encode an identical CDR3. The V gene is TRBV5-1, the J gene TRBJ2-5; D unresolved. Trimming took off 0 bases at V and 1 base at J, with 7 bases between the two ends. CDR1 is SGHRS and CDR2 is YFSETQ in the germline V gene. The CDR3 totals 14 residues. The CDR3 bases are TGCGCCAGCAGCTTGGGGCAGCTCCAAGAGACCCAGTACTTC. Its translation is CASSLGQLQETQYF. Using reference TRBV5-1 and TRBJ2-5 for the parts outside the CDR3, the full variable domain is KAGVTQTPRYLIKTRGQQVTLSCSPISGHRSVSWYQQTPGQGLQFLFEYFSETQRNKGNFPGRFSGRQFSNSRSEMNVSTLELGDSALYLCASSLGQLQETQYFGPGTRLLVL.

V is TRBV15 and J is TRBJ2-2; D gene ambiguous. This CDR3 spans 14 amino acids. Germline V CDR1 and CDR2: LNHNV, YYDKDF (reference sequence). Trimming took off 1 base at V and 3 bases at J, with 6 bases between the two ends. Here the CDR3 DNA reads TGTGCCACCAGCAGAGTTACTGACACCGGGGAGCTGTTTTTT. Translated, it gives CATSRVTDTGELFF.

The gene calls are TRBV28 and TRBJ2-5, with D possibly matching TRBD1 (5 bases). Germline CDR1 MDHEN, CDR2 SYDVKM. V lost 6 bases and J lost 2, with 10 bases in between. This CDR3 contains 13 residues. The CDR3: CASSTTAQETQYF. CDR3 in DNA: TGTGCCAGCAGCACGACAGCTCAAGAGACCCAGTACTTC.

The rearrangement joins TRBV18 to TRBJ1-1; D is perhaps TRBD1 (5 bases). The germline V gene encodes CDR1 KGHSH and CDR2 LQKENI. The CDR3 loop spans 14 amino acids. V lost 2 bases to trimming and J lost 2 bases, with 9 bases between them. This chain's CDR3 is CASSPGADNTEAFF. CDR3 coding DNA: TGTGCCAGCTCACCAGGGGCGGACAACACTGAAGCTTTCTTT.

The chain carries TRBV5-4 and TRBJ2-1, with 10 bases aligning to TRBD2. CDR1 SGHNT and CDR2 YYREEE come from the germline V gene (reference sequence). The junction had 6 bases not matched to a gene; V was cut back by 2 bases and J by 4 bases. The CDR3 has 16 amino acids. CDR3 nucleotides: TGTGCCAGCAGCTTACAAGCGGGAGGGAATTACAATGAGCAGTTCTTC. Its translation is CASSLQAGGNYNEQFF.